Each of the 2 T cell receptor beta chains below was sequenced from the same sample in a study of T cell changes during pregnancy in multiple sclerosis. The method was immunoSEQ multiplex PCR; TCRdb's version includes in-frame clones alone and lacks a portion of them. In the table there are 55,000 to 75,000 clones, 92% of which are singletons. Sequenced material: peripheral blood, taken after pregnancy. These TCRs come from a female donor with multiple sclerosis, enrolled in a pregnancy study.

The chain has TRBV11-2 and TRBJ2-3, with 7 positions matching TRBD2. The CDR3 loop spans 15 amino acids. The germline V gene has CDR1 SGHAT and CDR2 FQNNGV. Trimming at V came to 3 bases and at J to 2 bases, leaving 5 bases not matched to a gene. For the CDR3, the DNA is TGTGCCAGCAGCTTCGGGGGGACCTCCACAGATACGCAGTATTTT. This gives the protein CASSFGGTSTDTQYF.

The chain employs TRBV28 and TRBJ1-2; 7 nucleotides align to TRBD1. Trimming cost V 1 base and J 4 bases; bases outside gene matches: 6. In germline, CDR1 is MDHEN, CDR2 SYDVKM. The CDR3 is made up of 15 amino acids. This CDR3 reads CASSLSTGSAYGYTF. The CDR3 nucleotides read TGTGCCAGCAGTTTATCGACAGGGAGTGCCTATGGCTACACCTTC.